The present TCR beta chain was sequenced within a study of blood T cell repertoires in COVID-19. Turning to the study itself: Collection of acute and convalescent COVID-19 samples took place in the United States, Italy and Spain. Sources were T cells, B-cell-depleted T cells, or PBMCs; the material itself was cDNA or gDNA.

Original analysis: Amplifying reference gene primers gave estimates of nucleated cell counts. Assay: immunoSEQ multiplex PCR; the TCRdb copy retains only in-frame clones and omits some. Clone size and the V and J calls come from that table; the DNA yielded D and trimming. Of some 70,000 clones in the sample, around four fifths are singletons; the top ten hold 1.5% to 2%. The germline V and J ends were trimmed by 5 bases and 9 bases, with 11 bases remaining between them. The CDR3 extends over 12 amino acids. The sequence derives from a woman in her fifties or sixties with acute or convalescent COVID-19. Specimen: peripheral blood. V usage is TRBV12-3 or TRBV12-4 and J usage is TRBJ2-1; no firm D call. The CDR3 DNA follows: TGTGCCAGCAGTCTCACGGTGGTTGAGCAGTTCTTC. Translation gives CASSLTVVEQFF.